This T cell receptor beta chain was obtained from a study of T cells in Graves' hyperthyroidism and ophthalmopathy. Study findings and constraints: Ophthalmopathy and stable hyperthyroidism were told apart by a 13 V-J model. Before onset, by a median of around six months, the model predicted ophthalmopathy. Most thyroid-expanded clonotypes above 0.001 were also found in blood.

This clonotype appeared many times. Its cognate antigen is unknown. PBMCs were sourced from approximately 9.3 ml fresh peripheral blood. RNA transcripts were the template for amplifying TCR beta CDR3 regions. HTBI primers drove first-round RT-PCR of the TCR CDR3. TCRdb called the multiplex PCR reads again in MiXCR, with one record for every CDR3 protein. In the table there are 200,000 to 300,000 distinct CDR3 sequences, about 17% of which are singletons. This CDR3 has 16 amino acids. Germline V CDR1 and CDR2: MDHEN, SYDVKM. V trimming: 8 bases; J trimming: 2 bases; junction bases outside the gene matches: 13.

Sequencing input: blood. The V call is TRBV28, the J call TRBJ2-3; 7 bases line up with TRBD1. This TCR was sampled from a woman aged 18-35 years with Graves' ophthalmopathy. The CDR3 sequence: CASAERGLIVTDTQYF. The DNA of the CDR3 is TGTGCCAGCGCGGAGAGGGGGCTCATCGTCACAGATACGCAGTATTTT.